These 30 T cell receptor beta chains were sequenced from one sample in a study of shared clonotypes between healthy human individuals. The data were produced by immunoSEQ multiplex PCR, yet TCRdb's version contains in-frame clones alone and is incomplete. The data hold fewer than 1.6 million clones, with around 98.5% observed a single time. The material sequenced was naive CD4+ T cells sorted from blood. Subset noted: CD45RA+ positively selected. All receptors derive from a man aged 25 to 45 in good health.

DNA of the CDR3: TGTGCCAGCAGCTTACGCAGAAGACCCCACGAGCAGTACTTC. Its protein product is CASSLRRRPHEQYF. V usage is TRBV5-8 and J usage is TRBJ2-7; no definite D call. Germline V lookup: CDR1 SGHTS, CDR2 YDEGEE. The CDR3 contains 14 residues. V was trimmed by 2 bases and J by 5 bases, leaving 14 bases between them.

DNA of the CDR3: TGTGCCACCGGTGGGGGCCCCTACGAGCAGTACTTC. Translating gives CATGGGPYEQYF. The V gene is TRBV15, the J gene TRBJ2-7; tentatively, D is TRBD1 (6 bases). This CDR3 is 12 amino acids long. V gave up 8 bases and J gave up 2 bases, with 10 bases separating them. Germline CDR1 and CDR2: LNHNV and YYDKDF (reference sequence).

The chain uses TRBV6-4 and TRBJ2-7, with no clear D. This CDR3 region has 13 residues. Trimming removed 6 bases at V and 6 bases at J, with 15 bases between. Germline lookup yields CDR1 MRHNA and CDR2 SNTAGT. This CDR3 reads CASSVGPNSEQYF. CDR3 in DNA: TGTGCCAGCAGCGTCGGCCCAAACTCCGAGCAGTACTTC.

The chain joins TRBV5-1 to TRBJ2-1, with 8 bases that match TRBD2. Looked up from germline, CDR1 is SGHRS and CDR2 is YFSETQ. J gave up 8 bases and V 4 bases, and 8 bases lay outside the gene matches. The CDR3 length is 14 residues. CDR3 protein: CASSLSGIGDEQFF. DNA for the CDR3: TGCGCCAGCAGCCTTAGCGGGATAGGGGATGAGCAGTTCTTC.

The J gene is TRBJ1-5, the V gene TRBV6-1, with 8 bases identical to TRBD1. The germline gives CDR1 MNHNS, CDR2 SASEGT. J was trimmed by 4 bases and V by 6 bases; bases with no gene match: 5. The length of the CDR3 is 14 residues. CDR3 DNA: TGTGCCAGCAGAGAGGGACAGGCAAATCAGCCCCAGCATTTT. Its protein is CASREGQANQPQHF.

Details on this clone: The same CDR3 is also encoded by other DNA sequences in this sample. The gene calls are TRBV10-3 and TRBJ2-3, with 7 bases identical to TRBD1. The junction had 12 bases not matched to a gene; V was cut back by 6 bases and J by 6 bases. CDR1 is ENHRY, CDR2 SYGVKD, per germline. CDR3 length: 15 amino acids. In nucleotides, the CDR3 is TGTGCCATCAGGGGGACAGTCCGTTCGACTGATACGCAGTATTTT. Residues: CAIRGTVRSTDTQYF.

The V call is TRBV4-3, the J call TRBJ2-7; 11 nucleotides line up with TRBD2. Looked up from germline, CDR1 is LGHNA and CDR2 is YSLEER. The CDR3 spans 14 residues. V was clipped by 0 bases and J by 6 bases; unmatched bases: 1. This chain's CDR3 is CASSQELAGVEQYF. Written as DNA, the CDR3 is TGCGCCAGCAGCCAAGAACTAGCGGGAGTCGAGCAGTACTTC.

The chain employs TRBV5-1 and TRBJ1-2; D call uncertain. Trimming took off 1 base at V and 8 bases at J, with 12 bases between the two ends. The CDR3 has 13 residues. Germline-derived CDR1 and CDR2 are SGHRS and YFSETQ. The CDR3 protein is CASSLFGSGGYTF. The CDR3 nucleotides read TGCGCCAGCAGCTTGTTCGGCTCCGGGGGCTACACCTTC.

This chain joins TRBV7-8 and TRBJ2-1; 8 positions match TRBD2. This CDR3 contains 16 residues. Germline V gene sequence: CDR1 SGHVS, CDR2 FQNEAQ. After removal of 7 bases from V and 8 bases from J, the junction contained 16 bases not matched to a gene. The CDR3 coding sequence is TGTGCCAGCACACATACCCCACGGGAGGGCATCCATGAGCAGTTCTTC. This gives the protein CASTHTPREGIHEQFF.

The rearrangement joins TRBV28 to TRBJ2-1; no firm D call. Deletions cut 5 bases from V and 4 bases from J, with 3 bases between. Germline CDR1 and CDR2: MDHEN and SYDVKM. This CDR3 spans 11 amino acids. The CDR3 coding sequence is TGTGCCAGCAGTGTGTACAATGAGCAGTTCTTC. It specifies CASSVYNEQFF.

The V gene is TRBV15, the J gene TRBJ2-5; D might be TRBD2 (5 bases). Trimming removed 3 bases from V and 5 bases from J, with 16 bases in between. The CDR3 is 15 amino acids. Germline V CDR1 and CDR2: LNHNV, YYDKDF (reference sequence). CDR3 nucleotide sequence: TGTGCCACCAGCAGCGGACTCGGGGTTGGCGAGACCCAGTACTTC. Amino acid sequence: CATSSGLGVGETQYF.

This clone was found once. The chain uses TRBV28 and TRBJ1-1; D not resolved. Germline V gene lookup returns CDR1 MDHEN and CDR2 SYDVKM. The length of the CDR3 is 17 residues. V lost 3 bases and J lost 1, with 18 bases in between. The chain's CDR3 is CASSLKFFKLGNTEAFF. As DNA, the CDR3 is TGTGCCAGCAGTTTGAAGTTTTTTAAGTTGGGGAACACTGAAGCTTTCTTT.

This sequence joins TRBV7-2 and TRBJ2-7; TRBD2 matches 9 bases. The CDR3 spans 13 residues. Germline CDR1 and CDR2: SGHTA and FQGNSA. The V segment lost 5 bases and the J segment 6 bases; nucleotides outside the gene matches: 5. Here the CDR3 DNA reads TGTGCCAGCAGCCTTAGCGGGAGTCTCGAGCAGTACTTC. Translation gives CASSLSGSLEQYF.

V gene TRBV28 combines with J gene TRBJ2-7, with TRBD1 matching 8 bases. V shed 9 bases, J shed 1 base, and the junction held 8 bases outside the gene matches. The length of the CDR3 is 14 residues. Germline CDR1 MDHEN, CDR2 SYDVKM. The CDR3 DNA reads as TGTGCCAGTCTAAGAGGGACAGGTTCCTACGAGCAGTACTTC. It codes for CASLRGTGSYEQYF. Based on the CDR3 plus reference TRBV28 and TRBJ2-7, the full variable domain is DVKVTQSSRYLVKRTGEKVFLECVQDMDHENMFWYRQDPGLGLRLIYFSYDVKMKEKGDIPEGYSVSREKKERFSLILESASTNQTSMYLCASLRGTGSYEQYFGPGTRLTVT.

V is TRBV29-1 and J is TRBJ2-1; D may be TRBD1 or TRBD2 (6 bases each). The CDR3 length is 14 residues. V was clipped by 6 bases and J by 10 bases, with 22 bases between them. Germline V CDR1 and CDR2: SQVTM, ANQGSEA. The CDR3 here is CSVARGGQQVEQFF. The CDR3 DNA sequence: TGCAGCGTCGCGAGAGGGGGGCAACAAGTAGAGCAGTTCTTC.

The CDR3 region has the DNA TGTGCCAGCAGTGACTTGGACAGGGGAGCGAATCAGCCCCAGCATTTT. Its translation is CASSDLDRGANQPQHF. The V and J genes are TRBV6-4 and TRBJ1-5; TRBD1 agrees at 9 bases. Unmatched junction bases numbered 5, after V lost 1 base and J lost 4 bases. Germline V lookup: CDR1 MRHNA, CDR2 SNTAGT. The CDR3 extends over 16 amino acids.

This sequence joins TRBV6-6 and TRBJ1-2; no clear D. V was pared by 2 bases and J by 6 bases, with 13 bases between. Germline V CDR1 and CDR2: MNHNY, SVGAGI (reference sequence). This CDR3 region has 14 residues. This chain's CDR3 is CASSYGHGVHGYTF. CDR3 DNA: TGTGCCAGCAGTTACGGCCACGGCGTGCATGGCTACACCTTC.

The chain joins TRBV9 to TRBJ2-1; the match to TRBD2 covers 11 bases. The length of the CDR3 is 15 residues. The V and J ends lost 0 bases and 5 bases, in that order; junction bases with no gene match: 1. Germline values: CDR1 SGDLS, CDR2 YYNGEE. This CDR3 is CASSVVAGGDNEQFF. CDR3 bases: TGTGCCAGCAGCGTAGTAGCGGGAGGGGACAATGAGCAGTTCTTC.

V is TRBV7-6 and J is TRBJ2-2, with TRBD2 matching over 10 bases. The CDR3 loop spans 15 amino acids. Germline V gene sequence: CDR1 SGHVS, CDR2 FNYEAQ. The V segment lost 5 bases and the J segment 4 bases; nucleotides outside the gene matches: 4. Written as DNA, the CDR3 is TGTGCCAGCAGCCGGACTAGCGGTCTCACCGGGGAGCTGTTTTTT. Its translation: CASSRTSGLTGELFF. Based on the CDR3 plus reference TRBV7-6 and TRBJ2-2, the full variable domain is GAGVSQSPRYKVTKRGQDVALRCDPISGHVSLYWYRQALGQGPEFLTYFNYEAQQDKSGLPNDRFSAERPEGSISTLTIQRTEQRDSAMYRCASSRTSGLTGELFFGEGSRLTVL.

The V gene is TRBV28, the J gene TRBJ2-5, with 12 bases identical to TRBD2. Germline CDR1 is MDHEN and CDR2 is SYDVKM. There are 18 residues in the CDR3. V shed 5 bases, J shed 0 bases, and the junction held 10 bases outside the gene matches. CDR3 loop: CASSPTSGRSLYQETQYF. DNA of the CDR3: TGTGCCAGCAGTCCGACTAGCGGGAGAAGCTTGTACCAAGAGACCCAGTACTTC.

The rearrangement joins TRBV25-1 to TRBJ2-6; maybe TRBD2 (6 bases). V was shortened by 5 bases and J by 1 base, with 18 bases between the two germline ends. The CDR3 spans 18 residues. Germline V gene lookup returns CDR1 MGHDK and CDR2 SYGVNS. CDR3 sequence: CASSPSRGGRSGANVLTF. CDR3 nucleotide sequence: TGTGCCAGCAGTCCAAGCCGGGGAGGAAGGTCTGGGGCCAACGTCCTGACTTTC.

The chain is built from TRBV9 and TRBJ2-7; possible D gene TRBD2, 5 bases. CDR3 length equals 13 residues. Germline V gene sequence: CDR1 SGDLS, CDR2 YYNGEE. V dropped 3 bases and J dropped 1 base, with 8 bases sitting between them. In nucleotides, the CDR3 is TGTGCCAGCAGCGCCGGGGAATCCTACGAGCAGTACTTC. This sequence encodes CASSAGESYEQYF.

The genes are TRBV14 and TRBJ1-3; D not resolved. Germline lookup yields CDR1 SGHDN and CDR2 FVKESK. There are 13 residues in the CDR3. The V and J ends lost 5 bases and 5 bases respectively, with 10 bases between them. The CDR3 nucleotides are TGTGCCAGCAGCGAAATGGCACGAAACACCATATATTTT. Encoded protein: CASSEMARNTIYF.

The rearrangement links TRBV28 to TRBJ2-2; 14 nucleotides align to TRBD2. Losses at the gene ends were 3 bases for V and 7 bases for J; bases not matched to a gene: 4. Germline assignment: CDR1 MDHEN and CDR2 SYDVKM. The CDR3 has 16 amino acids. The CDR3 DNA reads as TGTGCCAGCAGTTTTGCGGGACTAGCGGGAGACGGGGAGCTGTTTTTT. Protein product: CASSFAGLAGDGELFF.

This chain uses TRBV2 with TRBJ1-1; 8 bases fit TRBD1. The V segment lost 6 bases and the J segment 1 base; nucleotides outside the gene matches: 1. CDR3 length equals 13 residues. Germline loops: CDR1 SNHLY, CDR2 FYNNEI. The CDR3 DNA is TGTGCCAGCAGGGGACAGGCGAACACTGAAGCTTTCTTT. As protein: CASRGQANTEAFF.

There are a few counts of this clone. The chain uses TRBV10-1 and TRBJ1-1, with no clear D. Germline CDR1 WNHNN, CDR2 SYGVQD (reference sequence). V was shortened by 0 bases and J by 10 bases, with 9 bases between the two germline ends. CDR3 length equals 12 residues. The CDR3 region is CASSESTSRAFF. CDR3 in DNA: TGCGCCAGCAGTGAGTCGACCTCTCGAGCTTTCTTT.

Only one count was recorded for this clone. CDR3 region: CASSFSLRGTRNTIYF. CDR3 nucleotides: TGTGCCAGCAGCTTCTCCCTTCGGGGGACGAGAAACACCATATATTTT. This chain links TRBV7-2 with TRBJ1-3; D may be TRBD1 (5 bases). Germline CDR1 reads SGHTA; CDR2 reads FQGNSA. Trimming stripped 3 bases from V and 5 bases from J, with 17 bases between. The CDR3 loop spans 16 amino acids.

This chain links TRBV19 with TRBJ2-7; D may correspond to TRBD1 or TRBD2 (6 bases each). V dropped 3 bases and J dropped 5 bases, with 14 bases sitting between them. Germline loops: CDR1 LNHDA, CDR2 SQIVND (reference sequence). The CDR3 extends over 14 amino acids. The DNA for the CDR3 is TGTGCCAGTAGTATTTCCCGGGGGCGCGACGAGCAGTACTTC. Translated: CASSISRGRDEQYF.

The rearrangement uses TRBV11-2 and TRBJ2-1; D ambiguous. The length of the CDR3 is 16 residues. The germline gives CDR1 SGHAT, CDR2 FQNNGV. V lost 5 bases and J lost 7, with 21 bases in between. The CDR3 here is CASSQRTGWVGNEQFF. CDR3 nucleotide sequence: TGTGCCAGCAGCCAAAGGACCGGATGGGTTGGAAATGAGCAGTTCTTC.

Of note for this clone: The same CDR3 can be traced to other DNA sequences in this sample. This rearrangement joins TRBV14 to TRBJ2-7, with D perhaps matching TRBD1 or TRBD2 (5 bases each). Germline CDR1 SGHDN, CDR2 FVKESK. This CDR3 contains 12 residues. The V end was cut by 2 bases, the J end by 4 bases, with 6 bases between. The CDR3 here is CASSQWGYEQYF. Written as DNA, the CDR3 is TGTGCCAGCAGCCAATGGGGGTACGAGCAGTACTTC.